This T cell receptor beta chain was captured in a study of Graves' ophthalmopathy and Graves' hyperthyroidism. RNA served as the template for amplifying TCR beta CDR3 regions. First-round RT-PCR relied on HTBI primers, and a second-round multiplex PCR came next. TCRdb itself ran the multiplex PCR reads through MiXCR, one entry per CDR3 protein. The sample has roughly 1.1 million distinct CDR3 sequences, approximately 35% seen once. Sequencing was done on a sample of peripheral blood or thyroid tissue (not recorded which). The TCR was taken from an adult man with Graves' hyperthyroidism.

CDR3 sequence (DNA): TGTGCCAGCAGCCAAGAGGAGACAGGACCGTACGAGCAGTACTTC. Translated, it gives CASSQEETGPYEQYF. This rearrangement joins TRBV7-9 to TRBJ2-7, with a weak D call TRBD1 (6 bases). This CDR3 region has 15 residues. The V and J ends lost 5 bases and 4 bases respectively, with 18 bases between them. Per germline, CDR1 SEHNR and CDR2 FQNEAQ (reference sequence).